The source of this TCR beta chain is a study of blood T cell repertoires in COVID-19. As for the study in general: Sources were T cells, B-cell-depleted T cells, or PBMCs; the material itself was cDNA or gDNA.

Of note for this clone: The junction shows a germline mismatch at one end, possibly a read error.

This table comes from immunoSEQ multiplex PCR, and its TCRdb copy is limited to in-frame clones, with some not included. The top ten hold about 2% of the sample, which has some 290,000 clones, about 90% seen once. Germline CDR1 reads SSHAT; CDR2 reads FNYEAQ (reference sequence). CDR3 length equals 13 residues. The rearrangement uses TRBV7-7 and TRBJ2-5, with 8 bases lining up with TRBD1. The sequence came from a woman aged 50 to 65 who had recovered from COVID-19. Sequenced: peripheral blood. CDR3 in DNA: TGTGCTAGCAGTACCGACAGGGGAAGGACCCAGTACTTC. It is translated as CASSTDRGRTQYF. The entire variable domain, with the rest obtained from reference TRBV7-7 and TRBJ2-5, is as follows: GAGVSQSPRYKVTKRGQDVTLRCDPISSHATLYWYQQALGQGPEFLTYFNYEAQPDKSGLPSDRFSAERPEGSISTLTIQRTEQRDSAMYRCASSTDRGRTQYFGPGTRLLVL.